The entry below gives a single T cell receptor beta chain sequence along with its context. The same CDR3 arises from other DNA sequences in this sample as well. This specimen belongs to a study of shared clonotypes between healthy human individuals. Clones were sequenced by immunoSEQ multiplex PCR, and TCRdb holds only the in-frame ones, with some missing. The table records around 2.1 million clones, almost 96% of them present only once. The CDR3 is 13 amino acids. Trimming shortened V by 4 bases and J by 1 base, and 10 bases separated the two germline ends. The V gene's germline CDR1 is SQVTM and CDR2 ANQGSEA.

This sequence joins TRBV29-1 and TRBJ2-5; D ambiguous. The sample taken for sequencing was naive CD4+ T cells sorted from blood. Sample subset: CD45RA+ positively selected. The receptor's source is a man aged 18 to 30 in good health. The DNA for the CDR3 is TGCAGCGTTGGATCAATACTCCAAGAGACCCAGTACTTC. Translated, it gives CSVGSILQETQYF.